This T cell receptor beta chain derives from a study of blood T cell repertoires in COVID-19. Sequencing was performed with immunoSEQ multiplex PCR; in TCRdb, only in-frame clones are kept and a portion is missing. Of 380,000 or so clones listed, about 88% are singletons. Trimming shortened V by 5 bases and J by 4 bases, and 14 bases separated the two germline ends. This CDR3 comprises 14 residues. Germline CDR1 reads MNHEY; CDR2 reads SMNVEV (reference sequence). The TCR sequence derives from a woman aged 55-69 years with COVID-19, enrolled during active disease. Specimen: peripheral blood. The V and J genes are TRBV27 and TRBJ2-5, with D hard to call. This chain's CDR3 is CASSQNRGPETQYF. The CDR3 nucleotides read TGTGCCAGCAGTCAAAATAGAGGCCCAGAGACCCAGTACTTC.